Listed below are T cell receptor beta chains from one sample, sequenced in a study of T-cell memory formation after mild COVID-19. TCRdb re-called the 5' RACE reads through MiXCR, storing one row per CDR3 protein. Of 75,000 to 95,000 distinct CDR3 sequences detected, roughly 15% appear once; the ten largest clones hold approximately 40%. Sequencing was done on a sample of PBMCs or a T cell subset sorted from them (not recorded which). Receptor source: a man aged 18 to 29 who had mild COVID-19 (a few samples of this study predate the infection). Cell type and time point are not known. Each CDR3 is given with its conserved first and last residue. D genes are given only for firm matches. For some rows the clone size is stated as once, few or many, or as a class when expanded; others skip it.

J gene: TRBJ1-1; V gene: TRBV6-1; D gene: TRBD1; clone size: .; CDR3 protein: CASSPQGMGTEAFF
J gene: TRBJ2-7; V gene: TRBV9; D gene: .; clone size: few; CDR3 protein: CASSVEGGGGYEQYF
J gene: TRBJ1-3; V gene: TRBV12-3/TRBV12-4; D gene: .; clone size: .; CDR3 protein: CASSFGGGGNTIYF
J gene: TRBJ2-5; V gene: TRBV7-7; D gene: TRBD1; clone size: .; CDR3 protein: CASSWDRDGETQYF
J gene: TRBJ2-1; V gene: TRBV6-1; D gene: .; clone size: few; CDR3 protein: CASTPEAPFDEQFF
J gene: TRBJ1-6; V gene: TRBV4-3; D gene: .; clone size: .; CDR3 protein: CASSQAWGGNNSPLHF
J gene: TRBJ2-3; V gene: TRBV4-1; D gene: .; clone size: few; CDR3 protein: CASSQEASRYTDTQYF
J gene: TRBJ2-7; V gene: TRBV13; D gene: .; clone size: .; CDR3 protein: CASSSGSTYEQYF
J gene: TRBJ1-2; V gene: TRBV4-1; D gene: .; clone size: few; CDR3 protein: CASSQDNIAPGYTF
J gene: TRBJ2-7; V gene: TRBV6-5; D gene: TRBD2; clone size: .; CDR3 protein: CASSYFAGGYSYEQYF
J gene: TRBJ2-5; V gene: TRBV11-3; D gene: .; clone size: .; CDR3 protein: CASSRGTVGTQYF
J gene: TRBJ2-1; V gene: TRBV15; D gene: .; clone size: .; CDR3 protein: CATSRTSSGASGNEQFF
J gene: TRBJ2-7; V gene: TRBV3-1; D gene: .; clone size: few; CDR3 protein: CASSPFPGYEQYF
J gene: TRBJ1-2; V gene: TRBV5-5; D gene: .; clone size: .; CDR3 protein: CASSGDGPRYGYTF
J gene: TRBJ2-1; V gene: TRBV19; D gene: TRBD1; clone size: few; CDR3 protein: CASHRQGGFYNEQFF
J gene: TRBJ2-1; V gene: TRBV28; D gene: TRBD2; clone size: few; CDR3 protein: CASSSPRGDNEQFF
J gene: TRBJ2-1; V gene: TRBV12-3/TRBV12-4; D gene: TRBD1; clone size: few; CDR3 protein: CASSIRADRGDYNEQFF
J gene: TRBJ2-6; V gene: TRBV18; D gene: .; clone size: .; CDR3 protein: CASSPTGGRANVLTF
J gene: TRBJ2-3; V gene: TRBV28; D gene: .; clone size: .; CDR3 protein: CASSLTGNTDTQYF
J gene: TRBJ1-1; V gene: TRBV19; D gene: .; clone size: .; CDR3 protein: CASSQYQGNTEAFF
J gene: TRBJ1-1; V gene: TRBV5-5; D gene: .; clone size: few; CDR3 protein: CASSLGPALNTEAFF
J gene: TRBJ2-3; V gene: TRBV6-2/TRBV6-3; D gene: .; clone size: few; CDR3 protein: CASSYATRGMADTQYF
J gene: TRBJ1-3; V gene: TRBV6-6; D gene: .; clone size: many; CDR3 protein: CASSLGGGNTIYF
J gene: TRBJ2-5; V gene: TRBV11-2; D gene: .; clone size: few; CDR3 protein: CASSSKDEFLETQYF
J gene: TRBJ2-5; V gene: TRBV7-8; D gene: TRBD2; clone size: .; CDR3 protein: CASSSGAGLTGGPSGLEETQYF
J gene: TRBJ2-5; V gene: TRBV4-3; D gene: .; clone size: few; CDR3 protein: CASSQVWSSQETQYF
J gene: TRBJ2-1; V gene: TRBV6-2/TRBV6-3; D gene: TRBD2; clone size: .; CDR3 protein: CASSPPAGTSGTRLSYNEQFF
J gene: TRBJ2-1; V gene: TRBV29-1; D gene: TRBD1; clone size: few; CDR3 protein: CSARQGPGEQFF
J gene: TRBJ1-1; V gene: TRBV7-6; D gene: .; clone size: few; CDR3 protein: CASSLNPGNTEAFF
J gene: TRBJ2-7; V gene: TRBV7-9; D gene: .; clone size: .; CDR3 protein: CASSLSQDSSYEQYF
J gene: TRBJ2-1; V gene: TRBV4-3; D gene: TRBD2; clone size: many; CDR3 protein: CASSQDRAGGHNEQFF